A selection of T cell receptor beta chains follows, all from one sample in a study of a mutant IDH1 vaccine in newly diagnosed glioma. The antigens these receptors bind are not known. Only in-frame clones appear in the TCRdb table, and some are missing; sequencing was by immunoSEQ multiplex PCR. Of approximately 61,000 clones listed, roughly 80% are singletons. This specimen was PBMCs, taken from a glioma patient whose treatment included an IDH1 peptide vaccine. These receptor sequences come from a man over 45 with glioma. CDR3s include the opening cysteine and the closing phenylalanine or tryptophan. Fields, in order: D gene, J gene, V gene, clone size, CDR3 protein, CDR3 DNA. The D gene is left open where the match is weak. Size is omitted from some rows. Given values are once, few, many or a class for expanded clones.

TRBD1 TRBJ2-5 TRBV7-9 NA CASSLVGTEGETQYF TGTGCCAGCAGCTTAGTAGGGACAGAAGGGGAGACCCAGTACTTC
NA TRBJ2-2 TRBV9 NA CASSAQGRDTGELFF TGTGCCAGCAGCGCGCAGGGTCGGGACACCGGGGAGCTGTTTTTT
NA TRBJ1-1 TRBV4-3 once CASSQAPMDRLNTEAFF TGCGCCAGCAGCCAAGCGCCAATGGACAGACTGAACACTGAAGCTTTCTTT
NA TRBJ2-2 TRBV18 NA CASSPRQGDTGELFF TGTGCCAGCTCACCACGGCAAGGGGACACCGGGGAGCTGTTTTTT
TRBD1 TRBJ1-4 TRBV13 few CASSHRGEYEKLFF TGTGCCAGCAGCCACAGGGGGGAATATGAAAAACTGTTTTTT
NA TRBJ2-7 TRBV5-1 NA CASSLASPYEQYF TGCGCCAGCAGCTTGGCCAGCCCCTACGAGCAGTACTTC
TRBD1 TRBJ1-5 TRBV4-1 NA CASSPDRGRQPQHF TGCGCCAGCAGTCCCGACAGGGGGCGACAGCCCCAGCATTTT
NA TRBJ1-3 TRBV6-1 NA CASRKDPENTIYF TGTGCCAGCAGGAAGGACCCGGAGAACACCATATATTTT
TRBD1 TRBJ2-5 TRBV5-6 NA CASSNLGQGEETQYF TGTGCCAGCAGCAATCTGGGACAGGGGGAAGAGACCCAGTACTTC
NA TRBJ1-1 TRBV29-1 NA CSVGRMNTEAFF TGCAGCGTGGGACGGATGAACACTGAAGCTTTCTTT
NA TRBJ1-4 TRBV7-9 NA CASSSTGSTNEKLFF TGTGCCAGCAGCTCGACAGGATCAACTAATGAAAAACTGTTTTTT
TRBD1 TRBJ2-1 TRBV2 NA CASARDRDYVTFF TGTGCCAGCGCCCGGGACAGGGACTACGTAACGTTCTTC
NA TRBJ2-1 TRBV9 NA CASSVGPEQFF TGTGCCAGCAGCGTAGGTCCGGAGCAGTTCTTC
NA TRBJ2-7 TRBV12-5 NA CASGLVLGPGDYEQYF TGTGCTAGTGGTTTGGTATTAGGGCCGGGGGACTACGAGCAGTACTTC
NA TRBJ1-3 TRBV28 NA CASSPNTPPSTIYF TGTGCCAGCAGCCCTAATACCCCTCCGAGCACCATATATTTT
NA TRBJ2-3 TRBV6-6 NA CASSQDGNTQYF TGTGCCAGCAGCCAGGACGGGAATACGCAGTATTTT
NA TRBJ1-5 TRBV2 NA CASSGGGNQPQHF TGTGCCAGCAGTGGGGGTGGCAATCAGCCCCAGCATTTT
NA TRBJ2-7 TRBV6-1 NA CATGQTSYEQYF TGTGCCACCGGACAAACTTCATACGAGCAGTACTTC
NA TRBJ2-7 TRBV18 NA CASSPSGHYEQYF TGTGCCAGCTCACCCTCAGGGCACTACGAGCAGTACTTC
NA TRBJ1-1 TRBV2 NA CASSVPTGLRAQTEAFF TGTGCCAGCAGTGTTCCGACGGGCCTCCGCGCCCAAACTGAAGCTTTCTTT
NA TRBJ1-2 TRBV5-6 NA CASSTLYGYTF TGTGCCAGCAGCACACTCTATGGCTACACCTTC
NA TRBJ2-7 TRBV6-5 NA CASSYKGDSYEQYF TGTGCCAGCAGTTACAAGGGAGACTCCTACGAGCAGTACTTC
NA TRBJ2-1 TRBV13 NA CASSLRLGAYNEQFF TGTGCCAGCAGCCTGAGACTAGGGGCCTACAATGAGCAGTTCTTC
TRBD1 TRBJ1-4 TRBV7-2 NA CASSPTGSDLFF TGTGCCAGCAGCCCGACAGGGTCCGACTTGTTTTTT
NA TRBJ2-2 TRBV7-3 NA CASSLRYWVAEGGTGELFF TGTGCCAGCAGCTTAAGGTACTGGGTAGCTGAAGGGGGGACCGGGGAGCTGTTTTTT
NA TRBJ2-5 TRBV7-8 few CASSLDGLAVVEETQYF TGTGCCAGCAGCTTAGATGGGTTGGCCGTAGTAGAAGAGACCCAGTACTTC
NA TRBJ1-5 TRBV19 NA CASAGGEREPQHF TGTGCCAGCGCTGGGGGGGAAAGGGAGCCCCAGCATTTT
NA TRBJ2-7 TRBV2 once CASSESQGIYEQYF TGTGCCAGCAGTGAAAGTCAGGGGATCTACGAGCAGTACTTC
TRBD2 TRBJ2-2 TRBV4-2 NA CASSHITGTSGSIGELFF TGTGCCAGCAGCCATATTACCGGGACTAGCGGTTCCATCGGGGAGCTGTTTTTT
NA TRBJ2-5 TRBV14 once CASSQGGTQYF TGTGCCAGCAGCCAGGGCGGGACCCAGTACTTC
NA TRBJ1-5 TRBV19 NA CASSMYGGGQPQHF TGTGCCAGTAGTATGTACGGGGGCGGTCAGCCCCAGCATTTT
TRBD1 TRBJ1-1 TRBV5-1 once CASSLTGEAFF TGCGCCAGCAGCTTGACAGGGGAGGCTTTCTTT
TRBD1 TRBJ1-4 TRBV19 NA CASSRQGDVEKLFF TGTGCCAGTAGTCGACAGGGTGATGTGGAAAAACTGTTTTTT
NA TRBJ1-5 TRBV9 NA CASSRGWEYQPQHF TGTGCCAGCAGCCGTGGGTGGGAGTATCAGCCCCAGCATTTT
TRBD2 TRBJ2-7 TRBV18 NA CASSPREGRVYEQYF TGTGCCAGCTCTCCCAGGGAGGGCAGGGTCTACGAGCAGTACTTC
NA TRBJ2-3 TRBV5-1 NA CASSLGFVSGTDTQYF TGCGCCAGCAGCCTAGGGTTCGTTAGCGGAACAGATACGCAGTATTTT
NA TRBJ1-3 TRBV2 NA CASSVQGNTIYF TGTGCCAGCAGTGTACAGGGAAACACCATATATTTT
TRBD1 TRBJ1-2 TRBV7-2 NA CASSQGTGPFYGYTF TGTGCCAGCAGTCAAGGGACAGGTCCTTTCTATGGCTACACCTTC
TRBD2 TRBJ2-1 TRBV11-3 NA CASSLDQGSGDIYNEQFF TGTGCCAGCAGCTTAGATCAGGGTAGCGGGGACATCTACAATGAGCAGTTCTTC
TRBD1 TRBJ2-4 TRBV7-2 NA CASTSGTGSIQYF TGTGCCAGTACCTCCGGGACAGGGTCCATTCAGTACTTC
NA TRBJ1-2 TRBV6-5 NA CASTQGLANYGYTF TGTGCCAGCACCCAGGGTCTAGCTAACTATGGCTACACCTTC
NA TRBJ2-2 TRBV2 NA CATSPENTGELFF TGTGCCACCTCCCCGGAAAACACCGGGGAGCTGTTTTTT
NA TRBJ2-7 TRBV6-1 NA CASRGGPYEQYF TGTGCCAGCAGGGGAGGCCCCTACGAGCAGTACTTC
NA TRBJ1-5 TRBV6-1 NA CASSDFSRGNQPQHF TGTGCCAGCAGTGATTTCAGCCGAGGCAATCAGCCCCAGCATTTT